This T cell receptor beta chain was found in a study of T cells expressing NK-cell markers. Study-wide background: Sorted T-cell subsets CD3+CD56+NKG2C+, CD3+CD56+NKG2C- and CD3+CD56-NKG2C+ were TCR beta-sequenced. Seven of eight sequenced donors tested HCMV-seropositive; one tested seronegative.

Comment on this clonotype: What it binds is not known.

General study points: Of the CD8+ T cells in over five donors, roughly 1.0-7.5% belonged to dominant NKG2C+ clonotypes.

Researchers built TCR beta cDNA using 5'RACE template switching with UMIs. Reprocessing the 5' RACE reads, TCRdb reports a single entry for every CDR3 protein and omits DNA. This table holds 350,000 to 500,000 distinct CDR3 sequences. The sequence came from a woman between 18 and 70 years old in good health. Sequencing input: blood T cells: a sorted CD56 or NKG2C T cell subset, CD4+ or CD8+ T cells, or bulk PBMC T cells (not recorded which).

The CDR3 sequence: CASTLWGSNEQFF. J is TRBJ2-1 and V is TRBV27; the TCRdb D gene call, TRBD1, has no DNA to confirm it. CDR1 and CDR2 (germline): MNHEY, SMNVEV (reference sequence). This CDR3 is 13 amino acids long.